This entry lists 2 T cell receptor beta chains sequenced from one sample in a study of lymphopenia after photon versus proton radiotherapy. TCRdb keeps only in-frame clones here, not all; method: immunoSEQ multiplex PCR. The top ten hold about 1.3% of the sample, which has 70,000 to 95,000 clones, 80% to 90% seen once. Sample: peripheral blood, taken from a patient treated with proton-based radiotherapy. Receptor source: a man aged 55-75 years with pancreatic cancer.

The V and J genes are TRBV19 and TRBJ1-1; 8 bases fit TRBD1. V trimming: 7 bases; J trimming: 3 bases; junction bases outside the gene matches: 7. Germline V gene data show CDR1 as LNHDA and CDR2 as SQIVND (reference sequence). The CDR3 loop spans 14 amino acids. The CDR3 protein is CASTHRGFDTEAFF. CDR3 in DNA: TGTGCCAGTACCCACAGGGGGTTTGACACTGAAGCTTTCTTT.

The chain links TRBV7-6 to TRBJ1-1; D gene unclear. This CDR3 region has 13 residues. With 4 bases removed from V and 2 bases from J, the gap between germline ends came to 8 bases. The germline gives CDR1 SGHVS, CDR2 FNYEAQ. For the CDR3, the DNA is TGTGCCAGCAGCTCCGGGCAAAACACTGAAGCTTTCTTT. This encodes CASSSGQNTEAFF.